This TCR beta chain was captured in a study of CD8 T cells in ankylosing spondylitis. One entry per CDR3 protein results from TCRdb running MiXCR on the 5' RACE reads. The sample contains a few hundred thousand distinct CDR3 sequences, around 21% of which appear only once. Study results and limitations: A number of the motif variants had already been described in reactive arthritis synovial fluid and blood.

This clonotype occurred many times. Its antigen remains unknown. Specimen: blood, either unsorted or a sorted T cell fraction (not recorded which). The sequence was obtained from a female donor with ankylosing spondylitis or in good health (not recorded which).

Here the CDR3 DNA reads TGCAGTGCGACCCCAGCAGGGACCAACGTCCTGACTTTC. Its protein product is CSATPAGTNVLTF. The V gene is TRBV20-1, the J gene TRBJ2-6, with D possibly TRBD1 on 5 matching bases. The CDR3 sequence is 13 residues long. V dropped 6 bases and J dropped 8 bases, with 14 bases sitting between them. In germline, CDR1 is DFQATT, CDR2 SNEGSKA (reference sequence).